This paragraph covers one TCR beta chain sequence. It has no known antigen specificity. Base qualities are not at hand, and no much larger clone is one base apart. For sequencing of the TCRbeta CDR3 region, genomic DNA was extracted from the sorted cells. The immunoSEQ Assay was used to sequence the TCRbeta CDR3 regions. The immuneACCESS repertoire file appears here via TCRdb, limited to in-frame rearrangements. These files lack a portion of the clones; in checked studies, under half of the deficit traces to unresolved V genes, and the cause of the others is not known. The sample records tens of thousands of clones, around 87% of which are singletons. Roughly 5% of the sample rests with the top ten. The trial excluded patients who had a history of autoimmune disease or were on systemic immunosuppression. Peripheral blood for TCR sequencing was collected from all dose cohorts at baseline, on cycle 4 day 1, and on cycle 7 day 1. Samples came from an open-label, multicenter, first-in-human phase I dose-escalation trial of ivuxolimab. Adults with locally advanced or metastatic melanoma, renal cell, hepatocellular, or head and neck squamous cell carcinoma were enrolled in the trial. Before TCR sequencing, CD4+ T cells and CD8+ T cells were sorted from peripheral blood as separate populations.

The data stem from a study of OX40 agonist ivuxolimab in advanced cancers. About the full investigation: Ivuxolimab, which targeted the costimulatory receptor OX40 (CD134), was an agonistic, fully human IgG2 monoclonal antibody. Intravenous ivuxolimab was administered to patients every 2 weeks at six dose levels: 0.01, 0.1, 0.3, 1.5, 3 and 10 mg/kg. Of the roughly 52 patients in dose escalation, 19 had hepatocellular carcinoma, around 15 had melanoma, 9 had renal cell carcinoma and 9 had head and neck cancer. A male proportion of 70% to 90% and a mean age of 60 years, ranging from 23 to 79, were recorded for the dose-escalation cohort. Prior anti-PD-1, anti-PD-L1 or anti-CTLA-4 therapy was permitted, and checkpoint inhibitors had been received by around 39% of dose-escalation patients. Partial responses occurred in three dose-escalation patients, of whom one had hepatocellular carcinoma and two had cutaneous melanoma. Peripheral TCRbeta sequencing aimed to test whether ivuxolimab altered TCR sequence diversity and caused clonal T-cell expansion. The monotherapy dose-escalation portion (N ≈ 55 patients) of the phase I ivuxolimab trial is reported in the paper. Overall results and qualifications from the work: In partial responders in the 0.1-3.0 mg/kg groups, normalized peripheral clonal expansion was found to be among the lowest, especially among CD8+ T cells. After ivuxolimab, more expanded clones were found on average in CD8+ T cells than in CD4+ T cells. At doses of 0.1 to 3.0 mg/kg, clonal expansion of both CD4+ and CD8+ T cells in blood was seen between baseline and week 6. Low levels of normalized T-cell clonal expansion were also seen in some nonresponding patients. Which antigens the clonally expanded peripheral T cells were specific for was not determined.

Including cysteine and phenylalanine, the CDR3 has 17 amino acids. The read is trimmed to its CDR3 DNA, 51 bases read in frame from base 1. The junction shows trimming of 5 bases on V and 1 base on J, and the gene matches do not reach 14 bases of it. CDR1 and CDR2 (SGHRS, YFSETQ) derive from the germline V gene. Sequencing was performed on CD4+ or CD8+ T cells sorted from blood, taken in a trial of the OX40 agonist ivuxolimab. The sequence came from an adult with an advanced solid tumor such as melanoma, head and neck, liver or kidney cancer. Rearrangement joined TRBV5-1 to TRBJ1-2; 7 junctional bases match TRBD1. The nucleotides read TGCGCCAGCAGGTGGGGGACAGACCCTAATGATAACTATGGCTACACCTTC. Its protein is CASRWGTDPNDNYGYTF.